These T cell receptor beta chains were read from a single sample in a study of OX40 agonist ivuxolimab in advanced cancers. Method: immunoSEQ multiplex PCR; TCRdb's copy keeps in-frame clones and lacks some. The sample has approximately 72,000 clones; approximately 82% are singletons. Sequences were derived from CD4+ or CD8+ T cells sorted from blood, sampled in a trial of the OX40 agonist ivuxolimab. The receptors come from an adult with an advanced solid tumor such as melanoma, head and neck, liver or kidney cancer. The CDR3 runs from the conserved cysteine through the conserved F or W. The order of the fields is J gene, V gene, clone size, D gene, CDR3 protein, CDR3 DNA. The D gene is left open where the match is weak. A clone size is listed for some rows: how often the clone was seen (once, few, many), or a class if it is expanded.

>TRBJ1-1|TRBV5-5|.|.
CATRGASAFF
TGTGCCACCAGAGGGGCATCAGCTTTCTTT
>TRBJ1-1|TRBV6-5|.|.
CASSRGRSPNTEAFF
TGTGCCAGCAGTCGAGGCAGGAGCCCGAACACTGAAGCTTTCTTT
>TRBJ2-6|TRBV28|once|.
CASTYTGPGANVLTF
TGTGCCAGCACCTATACAGGGCCTGGGGCCAACGTCCTGACTTTC
>TRBJ2-5|TRBV7-2|.|TRBD2
CASSLLGGGSVGETQYF
TGTGCCAGCAGCTTACTGGGGGGAGGGTCCGTTGGGGAGACCCAGTACTTC
>TRBJ2-7|TRBV6-1|.|TRBD1
CAIRQGAGDEQYF
TGTGCCATTCGACAGGGGGCCGGGGACGAGCAGTACTTC
>TRBJ1-2|TRBV5-8|.|.
CASSLAGIYGYTF
TGTGCCAGCAGCTTGGCAGGGATCTATGGCTACACCTTC
>TRBJ2-1|TRBV5-4|.|TRBD2
CASMRGTSGVNEQFF
TGTGCCAGCATGCGCGGGACTAGCGGGGTTAATGAGCAGTTCTTC
>TRBJ2-1|TRBV4-3|.|.
CASSQEPPLHNEQFF
TGCGCCAGCAGCCAAGAACCCCCCTTGCACAATGAGCAGTTCTTC
>TRBJ2-7|TRBV5-5|.|.
CASRPDHIGPYEQYF
TGTGCCAGCAGGCCCGACCATATAGGACCCTACGAGCAGTACTTC
>TRBJ2-1|TRBV5-1|.|TRBD2
CASSRTSSYNEQFF
TGCGCCAGCAGCAGGACTAGCTCCTACAATGAGCAGTTCTTC